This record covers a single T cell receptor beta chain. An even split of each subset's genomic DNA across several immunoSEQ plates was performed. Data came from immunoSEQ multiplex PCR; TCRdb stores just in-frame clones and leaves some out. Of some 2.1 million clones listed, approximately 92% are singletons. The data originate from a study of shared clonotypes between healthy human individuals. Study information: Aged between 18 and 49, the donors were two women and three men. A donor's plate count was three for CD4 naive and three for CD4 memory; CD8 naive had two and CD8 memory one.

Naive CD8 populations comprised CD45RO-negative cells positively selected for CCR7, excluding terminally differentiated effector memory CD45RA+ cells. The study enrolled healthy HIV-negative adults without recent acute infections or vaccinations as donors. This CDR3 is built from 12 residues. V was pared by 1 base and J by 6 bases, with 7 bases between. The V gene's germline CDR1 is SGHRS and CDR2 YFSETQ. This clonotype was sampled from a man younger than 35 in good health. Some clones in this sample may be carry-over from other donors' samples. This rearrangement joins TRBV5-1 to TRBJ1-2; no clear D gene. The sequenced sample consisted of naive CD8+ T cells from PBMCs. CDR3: CASSLWGHGYTF. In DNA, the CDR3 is TGCGCCAGCAGCTTGTGGGGTCATGGCTACACCTTC. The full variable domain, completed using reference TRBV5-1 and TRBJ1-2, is KAGVTQTPRYLIKTRGQQVTLSCSPISGHRSVSWYQQTPGQGLQFLFEYFSETQRNKGNFPGRFSGRQFSNSRSEMNVSTLELGDSALYLCASSLWGHGYTFGSGTRLTVV.